A selection of T cell receptor beta chains follows, all from one sample in a study of vaccination and CD4 T cells after COVID-19. What these receptors recognize is not known. A single record per CDR3 protein comes from TCRdb applying MiXCR to the PCR reads. Counted here are some 8,600 distinct CDR3 sequences, about three fifths occurring once; the ten biggest clones make up around 13%. Sample: CD4+ T cells from blood, cultured in vitro. The source of these receptors is a human donor in good health. The CDR3 runs from the conserved cysteine through the conserved F or W. Fields, in order: CDR3 length, V gene, CDR3 protein.

>16|TRBV11-3
CASSLEPTRGGNEQFF
>15|TRBV18
CASSPDGSSYNEQFF
>14|TRBV19
CASSIIRGNYGYTF
>14|TRBV7-7
CASSFGPSTDTQYF
>14|TRBV7-2
CASSFSGSAGELFF
>16|TRBV28
CASSWMGSSYNSPLHF
>14|TRBV7-2
CASSPGQGLGGYTF
>19|TRBV11-2
CASSLLAQGSRGEQETQYF
>16|TRBV6-2/TRBV6-3
CASKRLRQGMYDEQFF
>15|TRBV14
CASSQDPQGRSPLHF
>16|TRBV6-5
CASSYSGLDPSYGYTF
>16|TRBV15
CATSRDIASGANVLTF
>15|TRBV30
CAWSVSAGGYNEQFF
>14|TRBV27
CASSLLGLGETQYF
>14|TRBV12-1
CASVSGTGPYEQYF
>11|TRBV20-1
CSAKGGTEAFF
>16|TRBV6-2/TRBV6-3
CASTYGGTGGNNEQFF
>13|TRBV20-1
CSARDRGNTEAFF
>14|TRBV10-1
CASSASGGTGELFF
>12|TRBV30
CAWSVLPIGYTF
>14|TRBV19
CASSLYRASGELFF
>14|TRBV7-2
CASSLLQGSTEAFF
>15|TRBV7-9
CASRPGTGALLEQFF